The 22 T cell receptor beta chains below come from one sample, sequenced in a study of identical twins. MiXCR was run by TCRdb on the 5' RACE reads, yielding one entry per CDR3 protein. The sample consists of about 530,000 distinct CDR3 sequences, 20% to 25% of them appearing once. The sample was also reused in another study, on yellow fever vaccine responses in identical twins.

Material: CD4+ T cells sorted from blood. Source of these receptors: a woman in her late teens or twenties in good health.

The chain is built from TRBV9 and TRBJ2-3; 10 positions match TRBD2. Germline CDR1 SGDLS, CDR2 YYNGEE. The CDR3 extends over 16 amino acids. V gave up 0 bases and J gave up 4 bases; unmatched junction bases: 5. CDR3 nucleotide sequence: TGTGCCAGCAGCGTAGGCGGACTAGCGGAGTCAGATACGCAGTATTTT. It codes for CASSVGGLAESDTQYF.

This clonotype appeared many times. The genes are TRBV12-3 or TRBV12-4 and TRBJ2-1; no clear D gene. Trimming removed 4 bases at V and 0 bases at J, with 10 bases between. This CDR3 has 15 residues. DNA for the CDR3: TGTGCCAGCAGTTCCGGCCGGAGCTCCTACAATGAGCAGTTCTTC. Translation gives CASSSGRSSYNEQFF.

This clonotype was counted between two and nine times. The J gene is TRBJ2-1, the V gene TRBV20-1, with D tentatively TRBD2 (6 bases). Germline V CDR1 and CDR2: DFQATT, SNEGSKA (reference sequence). The CDR3 contains 14 residues. The ends were cut back, 6 bases at V and 0 bases at J, with 12 bases in the middle. The DNA of the CDR3 is TGCAGTGCGGTGGGGGGACCCTCCTACAATGAGCAGTTCTTC. This codes for CSAVGGPSYNEQFF.

V usage is TRBV12-3 or TRBV12-4 and J usage is TRBJ1-1, with D perhaps TRBD1 (5 bases). The V end was cut by 6 bases, the J end by 4 bases, with 15 bases between. The CDR3 runs to 14 residues. CDR3 region: CASSPRGRGTEAFF. In DNA form, the CDR3 reads TGTGCCAGCAGCCCGAGGGGAAGGGGCACTGAAGCTTTCTTT.

This clonotype was recorded a few times. The genes are TRBV12-3 or TRBV12-4 and TRBJ2-1; 9 nucleotides match TRBD2. CDR3 size: 16 residues. V gave up 1 base and J gave up 9 bases; unmatched junction bases: 10. The CDR3 loop reads CASSLGGTSILGEQFF. As DNA, the CDR3 is TGTGCCAGCAGTTTAGGGGGGACTAGCATCCTCGGTGAGCAGTTCTTC.

The chain has TRBV6-2 or TRBV6-3 and TRBJ2-2; D may be TRBD1 (5 bases). Germline values: CDR1 MNHEY, CDR2 SVGEGT. V was pared by 10 bases and J by 6 bases, with 12 bases between. This CDR3 region has 12 residues. DNA for the CDR3: TGTGCCACACTCAGGGTAGCCGGGGAGCTGTTTTTT. It codes for CATLRVAGELFF.

This chain connects TRBV12-3 or TRBV12-4 to TRBJ1-1; no reliable D call. The V end was cut by 2 bases, the J end by 1 base, with 8 bases between. The CDR3 loop spans 14 amino acids. Here the CDR3 DNA reads TGTGCCAGCAGTTTAACCGTGCGGAACACTGAAGCTTTCTTT. It is translated as CASSLTVRNTEAFF.

This clonotype was seen more than once but under ten times. The chain joins TRBV7-6 to TRBJ2-7; TRBD1 aligns across 7 bases. In germline, CDR1 is SGHVS, CDR2 FNYEAQ. CDR3 length: 16 residues. Germline trimming cut 7 bases from V and 3 bases from J; bases unmatched to any gene: 15. The CDR3 sequence is CASTLTPTGSFYEQYF. In DNA form, the CDR3 reads TGTGCCAGCACCCTAACCCCGACAGGGTCGTTCTACGAGCAGTACTTC.

The table lists this clonotype with a few counts. This chain joins TRBV5-1 and TRBJ2-1; 7 nucleotides line up with TRBD1. Per the germline V gene, CDR1 is SGHRS and CDR2 is YFSETQ. V lost 0 bases and J lost 0; bases outside the gene matches: 3. The CDR3 extends over 16 amino acids. The CDR3 coding sequence is TGCGCCAGCAGCTTGGACAGGGGAGCCTCCTACAATGAGCAGTTCTTC. Protein product: CASSLDRGASYNEQFF.

The chain recombines TRBV6-2 or TRBV6-3 with TRBJ2-1; 9 bases are shared with TRBD2. Germline V CDR1 and CDR2: MNHEY, SVGEGT. The length of the CDR3 is 15 residues. J lost 9 bases, V lost 7 bases, and 13 bases had no gene match. CDR3 bases: TGTGCCAGCACCGACCCGGGAGCGGGAGGTGGTGAGCAGTTCTTC. Translation gives CASTDPGAGGGEQFF.

This chain joins TRBV7-9 and TRBJ2-3; TRBD2 matches at 10 bases. The trim removed 2 bases at V and 0 bases at J, leaving 5 bases unmatched. The CDR3 is made up of 17 amino acids. CDR1 and CDR2 from the germline V gene are SEHNR and FQNEAQ (reference sequence). The CDR3 loop is CASSLRASGGSTDTQYF. Written as DNA, the CDR3 is TGTGCCAGCAGCTTACGGGCTAGCGGGGGCAGCACAGATACGCAGTATTTT.

J is TRBJ2-5 and V is TRBV11-2; 10 bases are shared with TRBD2. V shed 3 bases and J 6 bases; nucleotides not matched to a gene: 10. There are 16 residues in the CDR3. The V gene's germline CDR1 is SGHAT and CDR2 FQNNGV. The CDR3 loop reads CASSFGVGLASQTQYF. The CDR3 nucleotides are TGTGCCAGCAGCTTTGGGGTGGGACTAGCGTCCCAGACCCAGTACTTC.

This clonotype came up a few times. The chain couples TRBV2 to TRBJ2-1; a possible D gene is TRBD2 (5 bases). Per germline, CDR1 SNHLY and CDR2 FYNNEI. The V end was cut by 5 bases, the J end by 5 bases, with 10 bases between. The CDR3 has 13 amino acids. The CDR3: CASSRRADNEQFF. Here the CDR3 DNA reads TGTGCCAGCAGTAGGCGGGCGGACAATGAGCAGTTCTTC.

The rearrangement links TRBV15 to TRBJ2-4; the D is unclear. The germline CDR1 and CDR2 sequences are LNHNV and YYDKDF (reference sequence). V was shortened by 5 bases and J by 0 bases, with 8 bases between the two germline ends. This CDR3 has 14 residues. CDR3 coding DNA: TGTGCCACCAGCTTAGTGCCAGCCAAAAACATTCAGTACTTC. Translated, it gives CATSLVPAKNIQYF.

This clonotype was detected a few times. The rearrangement joins TRBV27 to TRBJ2-7; D not resolved. Germline CDR1 and CDR2: MNHEY and SMNVEV (reference sequence). With 2 bases removed from V and 5 bases from J, the gap between germline ends came to 10 bases. The CDR3 is 13 residues long. In nucleotides, the CDR3 is TGTGCCAGCAGTTTAAATTTTGCCCACGAGCAGTACTTC. It encodes CASSLNFAHEQYF.

V and J are TRBV5-1 and TRBJ1-2; no clear D gene. Germline V lookup: CDR1 SGHRS, CDR2 YFSETQ. The CDR3 loop spans 15 amino acids. The V end lost 0 bases, the J end lost 5 bases, and 14 bases lay between the germline ends. The CDR3 loop is CASSLGSSAGYGYTF. The CDR3 DNA reads TGCGCCAGCAGCTTGGGTAGTAGTGCCGGGTATGGCTACACCTTC.

This sequence joins TRBV27 and TRBJ2-1; 11 positions agree with TRBD2. Germline V CDR1 and CDR2: MNHEY, SMNVEV (reference sequence). With 4 bases clipped from V and 12 bases from J, the junction kept 11 bases outside the gene matches. This CDR3 has 15 amino acids. The CDR3 loop is CASSSGLAGPQGQFF. CDR3 DNA sequence: TGTGCCAGCAGTTCAGGACTAGCGGGTCCCCAAGGGCAGTTCTTC.

This clonotype was seen a handful of times. This chain joins TRBV7-8 and TRBJ2-3, with 10 bases lining up with TRBD2. V lost 5 bases to trimming and J lost 4 bases; unmatched junction nucleotides: 9. Per germline, CDR1 SGHVS and CDR2 FQNEAQ. CDR3 length: 16 residues. The CDR3 bases are TGTGCCAGCAGCCTGAGGAGCGGGGGGGTCGCAGATACGCAGTATTTT. The encoded protein is CASSLRSGGVADTQYF.

The chain has TRBV28 and TRBJ2-5, with TRBD1 identical over 9 bases. V lost 6 bases, J lost 7 bases, and 12 bases stayed unmatched. Germline CDR1 is MDHEN and CDR2 is SYDVKM. The CDR3 consists of 15 residues. This CDR3 reads CASSTPDRGWGTQYF. The CDR3 DNA sequence: TGTGCCAGCAGCACCCCGGACAGGGGCTGGGGGACCCAGTACTTC.

This rearrangement joins TRBV20-1 to TRBJ1-2; D gene uncertain. The germline V gene has CDR1 DFQATT and CDR2 SNEGSKA (reference sequence). The CDR3 covers 12 residues. Between the trimmed V and J ends, which lost 3 bases and 4 bases, there was a span of 9 bases. Here the CDR3 reads CSASPNSYGYTF. CDR3 nucleotide sequence: TGCAGTGCTAGCCCAAACTCCTATGGCTACACCTTC.

The gene calls are TRBV12-3 or TRBV12-4 and TRBJ2-1, with 7 bases aligning to TRBD2. Trimming at V came to 5 bases and at J to 7 bases, leaving 11 bases not matched to a gene. The CDR3 length is 15 residues. The CDR3 DNA reads as TGTGCCAGCAGTACCCTCAGGACTAGACGGAATGAGCAGTTCTTC. This sequence encodes CASSTLRTRRNEQFF.

This clonotype has only a few counts. The V and J genes are TRBV5-1 and TRBJ1-1; no definite D call. Germline V gene lookup returns CDR1 SGHRS and CDR2 YFSETQ. Trimming took off 4 bases at V and 3 bases at J, with 19 bases between the two ends. This CDR3 region has 16 residues. Written as DNA, the CDR3 is TGCGCCAGCAGCACCCCCATCGAGGGATCGGACACTGAAGCTTTCTTT. It translates to CASSTPIEGSDTEAFF.